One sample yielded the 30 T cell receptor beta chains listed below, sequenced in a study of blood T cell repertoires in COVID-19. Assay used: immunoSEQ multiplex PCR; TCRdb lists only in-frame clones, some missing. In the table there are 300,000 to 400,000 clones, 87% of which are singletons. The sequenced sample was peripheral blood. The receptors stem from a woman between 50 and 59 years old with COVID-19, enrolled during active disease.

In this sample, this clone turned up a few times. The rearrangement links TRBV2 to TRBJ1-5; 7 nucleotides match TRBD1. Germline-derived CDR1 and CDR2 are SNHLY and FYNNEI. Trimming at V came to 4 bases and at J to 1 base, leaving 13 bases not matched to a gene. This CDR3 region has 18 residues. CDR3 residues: CASSGDRRSTRSNQPQHF. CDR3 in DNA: TGTGCCAGCAGTGGGGACAGACGAAGCACTCGGAGCAATCAGCCCCAGCATTTT.

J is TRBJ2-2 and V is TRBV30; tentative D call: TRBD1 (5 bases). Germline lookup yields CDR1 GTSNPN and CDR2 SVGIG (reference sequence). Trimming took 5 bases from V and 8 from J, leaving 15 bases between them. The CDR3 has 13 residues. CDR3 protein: CAWEARVGGELFF. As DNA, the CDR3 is TGTGCCTGGGAGGCCAGGGTGGGTGGGGAGCTGTTTTTT.

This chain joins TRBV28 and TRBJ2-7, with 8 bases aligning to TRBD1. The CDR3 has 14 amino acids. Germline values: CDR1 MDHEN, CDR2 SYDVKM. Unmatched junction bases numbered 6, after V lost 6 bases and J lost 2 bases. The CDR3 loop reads CASRIAGGPYEQYF. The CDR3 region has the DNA TGTGCCAGCAGGATCGCAGGGGGCCCCTACGAGCAGTACTTC. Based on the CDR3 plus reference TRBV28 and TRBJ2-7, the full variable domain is DVKVTQSSRYLVKRTGEKVFLECVQDMDHENMFWYRQDPGLGLRLIYFSYDVKMKEKGDIPEGYSVSREKKERFSLILESASTNQTSMYLCASRIAGGPYEQYFGPGTRLTVT.

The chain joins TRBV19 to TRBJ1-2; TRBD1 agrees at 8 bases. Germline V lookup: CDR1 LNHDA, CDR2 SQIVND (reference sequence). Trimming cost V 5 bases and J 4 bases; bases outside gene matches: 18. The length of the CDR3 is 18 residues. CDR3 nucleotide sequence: TGTGCCAGTAGTCATCCTGGACAGGGCTGGTTGTTGGGCTATGGCTACACCTTC. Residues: CASSHPGQGWLLGYGYTF.

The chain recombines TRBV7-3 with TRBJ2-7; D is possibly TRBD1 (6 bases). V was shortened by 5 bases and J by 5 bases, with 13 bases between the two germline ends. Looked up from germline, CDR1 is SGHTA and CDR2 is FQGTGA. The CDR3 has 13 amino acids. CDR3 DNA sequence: TGTGCCAGCAGCCGGGACACGGGGCACGAGCAGTACTTC. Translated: CASSRDTGHEQYF. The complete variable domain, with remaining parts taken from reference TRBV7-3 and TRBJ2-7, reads GAGVSQTPSNKVTEKGKYVELRCDPISGHTALYWYRQSLGQGPEFLIYFQGTGAADDSGLPNDRFFAVRPEGSVSTLKIQRTERGDSAVYLCASSRDTGHEQYFGPGTRLTVT.

The CDR3 reads CASSLIAGDRSPLHF. CDR3 nucleotides: TGTGCCAGCAGTCTTATAGCAGGGGATAGATCACCCCTCCACTTT. The chain uses TRBV28 and TRBJ1-6; D possibly corresponds to TRBD1 (6 bases). The germline CDR1 and CDR2 sequences are MDHEN and SYDVKM. The ends were cut back, 5 bases at V and 10 bases at J, with 18 bases in the middle. This CDR3 region has 15 residues.

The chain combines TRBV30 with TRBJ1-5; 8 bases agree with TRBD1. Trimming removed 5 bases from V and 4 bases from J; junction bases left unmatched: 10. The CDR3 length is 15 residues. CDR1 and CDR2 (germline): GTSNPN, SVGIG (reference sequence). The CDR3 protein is CAWSKGQGTNQPQHF. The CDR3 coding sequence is TGTGCCTGGTCTAAAGGACAGGGAACAAATCAGCCCCAGCATTTT.

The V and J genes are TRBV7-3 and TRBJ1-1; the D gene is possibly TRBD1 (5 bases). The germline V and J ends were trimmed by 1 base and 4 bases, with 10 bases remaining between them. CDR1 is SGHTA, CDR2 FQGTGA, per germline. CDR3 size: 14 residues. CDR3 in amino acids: CASSLNPGGTEAFF. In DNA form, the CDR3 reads TGTGCCAGCAGCTTAAATCCCGGGGGCACTGAAGCTTTCTTT.

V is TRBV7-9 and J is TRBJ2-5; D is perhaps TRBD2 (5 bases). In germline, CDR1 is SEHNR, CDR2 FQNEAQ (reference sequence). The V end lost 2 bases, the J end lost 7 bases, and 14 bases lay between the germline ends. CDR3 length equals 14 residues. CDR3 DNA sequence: TGTGCCAGCAGCTTAACGACGGGATCGGGGACCCAGTACTTC. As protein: CASSLTTGSGTQYF. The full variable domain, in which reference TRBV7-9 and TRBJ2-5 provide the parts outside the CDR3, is DTGVSQNPRHKITKRGQNVTFRCDPISEHNRLYWYRQTLGQGPEFLTYFQNEAQLEKSRLLSDRFSAERPKGSFSTLEIQRTEQGDSAMYLCASSLTTGSGTQYFGPGTRLLVL.

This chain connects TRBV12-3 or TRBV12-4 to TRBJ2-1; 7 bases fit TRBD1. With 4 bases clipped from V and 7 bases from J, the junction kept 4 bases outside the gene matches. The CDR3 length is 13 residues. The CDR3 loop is CASSSTGRNEQFF. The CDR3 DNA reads TGTGCCAGCAGTTCGACAGGGAGAAATGAGCAGTTCTTC.

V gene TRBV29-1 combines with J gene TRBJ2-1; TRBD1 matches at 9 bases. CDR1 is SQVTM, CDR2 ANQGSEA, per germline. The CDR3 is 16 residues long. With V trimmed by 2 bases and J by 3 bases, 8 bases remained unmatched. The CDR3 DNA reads TGCAGCGTTGAACCCAGGTTGGGACAGGGCTACAATGAGCAGTTCTTC. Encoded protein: CSVEPRLGQGYNEQFF.

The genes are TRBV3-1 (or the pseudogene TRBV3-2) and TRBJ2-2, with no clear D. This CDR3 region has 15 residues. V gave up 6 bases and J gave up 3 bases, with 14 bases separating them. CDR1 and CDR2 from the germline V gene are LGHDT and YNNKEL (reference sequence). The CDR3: CASRSMRSDTGELFF. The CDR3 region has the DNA TGTGCCAGCAGGTCCATGAGGTCGGACACCGGGGAGCTGTTTTTT.

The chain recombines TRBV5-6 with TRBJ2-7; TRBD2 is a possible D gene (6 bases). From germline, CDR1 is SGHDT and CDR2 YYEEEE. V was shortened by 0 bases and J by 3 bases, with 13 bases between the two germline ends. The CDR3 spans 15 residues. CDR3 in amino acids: CASSLGDAGNYEQYF. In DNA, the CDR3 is TGTGCCAGCAGCTTGGGGGATGCGGGGAACTACGAGCAGTACTTC.

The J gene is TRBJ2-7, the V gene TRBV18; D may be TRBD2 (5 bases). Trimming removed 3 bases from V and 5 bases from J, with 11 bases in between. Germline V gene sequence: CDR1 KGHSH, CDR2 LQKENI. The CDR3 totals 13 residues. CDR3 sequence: CASSPGAGNEQYF. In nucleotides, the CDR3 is TGTGCCAGCTCACCCGGCGCGGGTAACGAGCAGTACTTC.

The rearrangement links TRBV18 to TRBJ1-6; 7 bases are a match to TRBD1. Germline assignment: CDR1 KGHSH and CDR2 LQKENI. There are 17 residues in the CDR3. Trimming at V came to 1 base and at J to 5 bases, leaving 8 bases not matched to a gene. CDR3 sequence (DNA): TGTGCCAGCTCACCACTAGCCCCGGACAGGAATAATTCACCCCTCCACTTT. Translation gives CASSPLAPDRNNSPLHF.

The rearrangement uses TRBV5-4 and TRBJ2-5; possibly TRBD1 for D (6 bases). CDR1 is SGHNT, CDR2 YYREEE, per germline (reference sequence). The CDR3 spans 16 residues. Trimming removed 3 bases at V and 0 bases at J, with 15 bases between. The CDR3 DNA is TGTGCCAGCAGCTCCGGGACAACGAAGTACCAAGAGACCCAGTACTTC. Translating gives CASSSGTTKYQETQYF.

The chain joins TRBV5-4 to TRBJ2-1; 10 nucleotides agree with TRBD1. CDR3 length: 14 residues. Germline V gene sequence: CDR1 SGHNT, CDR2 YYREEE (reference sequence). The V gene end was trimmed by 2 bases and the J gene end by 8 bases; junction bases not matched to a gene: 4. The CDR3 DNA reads TGTGCCAGCAGCTTTGGGACAGGGGATGATGAGCAGTTCTTC. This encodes CASSFGTGDDEQFF.

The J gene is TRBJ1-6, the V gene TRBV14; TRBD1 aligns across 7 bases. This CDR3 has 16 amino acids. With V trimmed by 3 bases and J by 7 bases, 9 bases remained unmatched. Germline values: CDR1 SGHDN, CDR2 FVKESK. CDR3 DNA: TGTGCCAGCAGCCAGGCCTCACAGGGGACAAATTCACCCCTCCACTTT. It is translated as CASSQASQGTNSPLHF.

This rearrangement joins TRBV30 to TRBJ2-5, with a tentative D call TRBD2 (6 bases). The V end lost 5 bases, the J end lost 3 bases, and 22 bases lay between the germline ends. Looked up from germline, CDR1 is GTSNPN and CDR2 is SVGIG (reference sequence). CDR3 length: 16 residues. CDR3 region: CAWAPGGMVEEETQYF. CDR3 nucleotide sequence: TGTGCCTGGGCCCCCGGCGGGATGGTGGAAGAAGAGACCCAGTACTTC.

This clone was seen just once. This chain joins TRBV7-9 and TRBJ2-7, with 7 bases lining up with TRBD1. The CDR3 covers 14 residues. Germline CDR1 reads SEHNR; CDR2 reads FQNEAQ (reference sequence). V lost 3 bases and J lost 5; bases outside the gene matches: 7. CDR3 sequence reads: CASSLVGGGHEQYF. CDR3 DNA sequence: TGTGCCAGCAGCTTGGTAGGGGGCGGGCACGAGCAGTACTTC.

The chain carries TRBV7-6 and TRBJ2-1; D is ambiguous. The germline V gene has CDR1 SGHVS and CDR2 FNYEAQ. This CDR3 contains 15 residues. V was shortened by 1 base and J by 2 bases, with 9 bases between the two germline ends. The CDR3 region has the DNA TGTGCCAGCAGCTTAGGTCTGCCAGCCTACAATGAGCAGTTCTTC. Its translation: CASSLGLPAYNEQFF.

CDR3 region: CASSLRRGGETQYF. For the CDR3, the DNA is TGTGCCAGCAGCTTGAGGCGGGGTGGGGAGACCCAGTACTTC. The rearrangement links TRBV5-5 to TRBJ2-5; the D gene is possibly TRBD2 (6 bases). V gave up 1 base and J gave up 5 bases, with 12 bases separating them. Germline values: CDR1 SGHKS, CDR2 YYEKEE (reference sequence). The CDR3 is made up of 14 amino acids.

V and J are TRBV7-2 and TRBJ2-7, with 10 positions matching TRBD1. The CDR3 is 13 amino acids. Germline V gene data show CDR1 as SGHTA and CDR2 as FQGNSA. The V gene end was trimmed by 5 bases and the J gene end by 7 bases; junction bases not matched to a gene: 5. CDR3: CASSLDRGREQYF. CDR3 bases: TGTGCCAGCAGCCTCGACAGGGGGCGGGAGCAGTACTTC. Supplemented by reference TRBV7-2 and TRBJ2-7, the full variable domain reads GAGVSQSPSNKVTEKGKDVELRCDPISGHTALYWYRQSLGQGLEFLIYFQGNSAPDKSGLPSDRFSAERTGGSVSTLTIQRTQQEDSAVYLCASSLDRGREQYFGPGTRLTVT.

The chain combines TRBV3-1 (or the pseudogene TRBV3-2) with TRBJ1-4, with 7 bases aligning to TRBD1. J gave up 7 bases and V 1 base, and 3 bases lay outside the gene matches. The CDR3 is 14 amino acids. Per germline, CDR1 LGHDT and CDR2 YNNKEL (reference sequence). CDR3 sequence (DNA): TGTGCCAGCAGCCAAGTTAAGGGGGCTGAAAAACTGTTTTTT. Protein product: CASSQVKGAEKLFF.

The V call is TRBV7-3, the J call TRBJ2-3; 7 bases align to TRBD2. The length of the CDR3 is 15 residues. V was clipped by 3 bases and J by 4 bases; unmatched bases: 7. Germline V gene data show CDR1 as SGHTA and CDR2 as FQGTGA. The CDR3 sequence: CASSFVGGNADTQYF. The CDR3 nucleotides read TGTGCCAGCAGCTTCGTGGGAGGGAACGCAGATACGCAGTATTTT.

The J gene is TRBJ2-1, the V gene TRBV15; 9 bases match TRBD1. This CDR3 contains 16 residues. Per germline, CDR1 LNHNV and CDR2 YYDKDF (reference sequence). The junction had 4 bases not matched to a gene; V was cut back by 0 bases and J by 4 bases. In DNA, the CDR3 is TGTGCCACCAGCAGAGATCACAGGGGGCCATACAATGAGCAGTTCTTC. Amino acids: CATSRDHRGPYNEQFF.

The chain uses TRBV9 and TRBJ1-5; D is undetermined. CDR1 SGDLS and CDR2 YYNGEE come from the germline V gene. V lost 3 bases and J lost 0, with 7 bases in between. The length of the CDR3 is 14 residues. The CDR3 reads CASSGTDSNQPQHF. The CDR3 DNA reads TGTGCCAGCAGCGGCACTGATAGCAATCAGCCCCAGCATTTT.

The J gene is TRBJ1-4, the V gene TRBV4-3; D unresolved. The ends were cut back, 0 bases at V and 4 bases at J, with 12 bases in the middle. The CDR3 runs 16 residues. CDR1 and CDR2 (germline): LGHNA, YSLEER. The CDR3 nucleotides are TGCGCCAGCAGCCAAGAGAGAGGGTTCGGTAATGAAAAACTGTTTTTT. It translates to CASSQERGFGNEKLFF.

In nucleotides, the CDR3 is TGTGCCAGCAGCTTAGGGTCAGGGTGGAATTCACCCCTCCACTTT. Its protein product is CASSLGSGWNSPLHF. The chain couples TRBV7-2 to TRBJ1-6; perhaps TRBD1 as D (5 bases). The CDR3 runs 15 residues. V was pared by 1 base and J by 7 bases, with 11 bases between. Germline V lookup: CDR1 SGHTA, CDR2 FQGNSA.

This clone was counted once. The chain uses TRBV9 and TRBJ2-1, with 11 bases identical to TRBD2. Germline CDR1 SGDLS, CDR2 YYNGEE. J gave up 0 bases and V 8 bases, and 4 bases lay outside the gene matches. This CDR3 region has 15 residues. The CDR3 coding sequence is TGTGCCAGTACAACTAGCGGGAGCTCCTACAATGAGCAGTTCTTC. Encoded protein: CASTTSGSSYNEQFF.